The entry below gives a single T cell receptor (beta chain) sequence along with its context. The time point denotes: persistent/refractory GD, antithyroid drugs over 5 years with positive TRAb. Preparation of the TCR library used RNA extracted from PBMCs. The record originates from a study of regulatory T cells in long-lasting Graves disease. HTBI primers from iRepertoire and Arm-PCR of CDR3 regions yielded the TCR beta libraries. TCRdb independently ran MiXCR on the multiplex PCR reads; one entry per CDR3 protein. Altogether more than 300,000 distinct CDR3 sequences are present, about 23% being singletons, with the ten largest covering roughly a quarter. There are 19 residues in the CDR3. V was pared by 3 bases and J by 5 bases, with 18 bases of the junction left unmatched. Germline assignment: CDR1 LGHDT and CDR2 YNNKEL (reference sequence).

The rearrangement joins TRBV3-1 to TRBJ2-5; 10 positions agree with TRBD2. This sequence was found in a middle-aged woman with Graves disease. The source material was peripheral blood mononuclear cells (PBMCs), sampled when the disease was refractory, from a patient treated with antithyroid drugs. The DNA of the CDR3 is TGTGCCAGCAGCCATGATCTAGCGGGAGCGAGCAACAGAGGGGAGACCCAGTACTTC. It codes for CASSHDLAGASNRGETQYF.